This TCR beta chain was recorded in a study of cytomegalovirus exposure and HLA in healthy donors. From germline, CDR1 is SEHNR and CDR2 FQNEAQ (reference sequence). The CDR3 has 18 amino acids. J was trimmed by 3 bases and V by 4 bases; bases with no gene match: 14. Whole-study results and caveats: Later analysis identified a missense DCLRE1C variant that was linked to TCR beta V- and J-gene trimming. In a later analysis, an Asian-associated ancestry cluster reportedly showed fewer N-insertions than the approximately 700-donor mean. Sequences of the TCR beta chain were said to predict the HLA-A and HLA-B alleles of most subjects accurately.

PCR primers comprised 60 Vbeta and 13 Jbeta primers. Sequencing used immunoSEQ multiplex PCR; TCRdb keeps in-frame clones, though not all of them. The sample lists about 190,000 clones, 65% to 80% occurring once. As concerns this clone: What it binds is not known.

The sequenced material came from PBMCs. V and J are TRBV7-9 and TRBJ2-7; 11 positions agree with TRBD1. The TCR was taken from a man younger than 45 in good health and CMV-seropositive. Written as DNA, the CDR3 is TGTGCCAGCAGCTCCCCCGGGACAGGGGGGATTGTAGACTACGAGCAGTACTTC. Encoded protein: CASSSPGTGGIVDYEQYF.